What follows are 7 T cell receptor beta chains derived from one specimen sequenced in a study of cytomegalovirus exposure and HLA in healthy donors. Sequenced by immunoSEQ multiplex PCR; TCRdb stores in-frame clones only, minus some. The sample holds approximately 140,000 clones, about 88% seen once. Sequencing was carried out using PBMCs. The receptors derive from a man between 18 and 29 years old in good health and CMV-seropositive.

This clone appeared a few times. The chain is built from TRBV10-3 and TRBJ1-3, with D possibly being TRBD1 (6 bases). Trimming left V 4 bases short and J 0 bases short, with 10 bases between. Germline V lookup: CDR1 ENHRY, CDR2 SYGVKD. The CDR3 extends over 15 amino acids. The CDR3: CAISGLDSSGNTIYF. CDR3 coding DNA: TGTGCCATCAGTGGGCTGGACAGCTCTGGAAACACCATATATTTT.

This chain links TRBV28 with TRBJ2-1; 11 nucleotides align to TRBD2. Germline V gene data show CDR1 as MDHEN and CDR2 as SYDVKM. With V trimmed by 7 bases and J by 7 bases, 9 bases remained unmatched. CDR3 size: 15 residues. CDR3 coding DNA: TGTGCCAGCAAAATAGCGGGAGGGCCTACGAATGAGCAGTTCTTC. It is translated as CASKIAGGPTNEQFF.

Only one count was recorded for this clone. The chain recombines TRBV6-6 with TRBJ2-2; 8 bases match TRBD1. CDR3 length: 14 residues. V dropped 7 bases and J dropped 3; count of bases not matched to a gene: 4. Germline V CDR1 and CDR2: MNHNY, SVGAGI (reference sequence). CDR3 in DNA: TGTGCCAGCACCTTGACAGGGGACACCGGGGAGCTGTTTTTT. Amino acids: CASTLTGDTGELFF.

The CDR3 protein is CASSFGPSGRALTGELFF. The CDR3 DNA follows: TGTGCCAGCAGCTTCGGTCCTAGCGGGAGGGCCTTGACCGGGGAGCTGTTTTTT. The rearrangement links TRBV7-3 to TRBJ2-2; 12 bases are shared with TRBD2. The CDR3 consists of 18 residues. Germline V gene lookup returns CDR1 SGHTA and CDR2 FQGTGA. V was pared by 3 bases and J by 5 bases, with 10 bases of the junction left unmatched.

V usage is TRBV25-1 and J usage is TRBJ2-1; D is uncertain. The CDR3 has 15 residues. The germline V gene has CDR1 MGHDK and CDR2 SYGVNS. V lost 0 bases and J lost 3, with 9 bases in between. The CDR3 loop reads CASSEYGFRYNEQFF. In DNA form, the CDR3 reads TGTGCCAGCAGTGAATACGGGTTTCGCTACAATGAGCAGTTCTTC.

This chain connects TRBV5-4 to TRBJ2-3; 10 bases match TRBD2. CDR3 length: 16 amino acids. Germline CDR1 SGHNT, CDR2 YYREEE (reference sequence). The trim removed 3 bases at V and 1 base at J, leaving 5 bases unmatched. CDR3 nucleotide sequence: TGTGCCAGCAGCTCCTTAACTAGCGGGGGCACAGATACGCAGTATTTT. It is translated as CASSSLTSGGTDTQYF. The variable domain in full, with the rest retrieved from reference TRBV5-4 and TRBJ2-3, is ETGVTQSPTHLIKTRGQQVTLRCSSQSGHNTVSWYQQALGQGPQFIFQYYREEENGRGNFPPRFSGLQFPNYSSELNVNALELDDSALYLCASSSLTSGGTDTQYFGPGTRLTVL.

CDR3 protein: CASSRRATERDTQYF. In DNA, the CDR3 is TGCGCCAGCAGCCGGCGAGCGACAGAGCGAGATACGCAGTATTTT. The chain links TRBV4-1 to TRBJ2-3, with D perhaps matching TRBD1 (5 bases). This CDR3 comprises 15 residues. Trimming left V 4 bases short and J 5 bases short, with 16 bases between. The germline CDR1 and CDR2 sequences are MGHRA and YSYEKL.